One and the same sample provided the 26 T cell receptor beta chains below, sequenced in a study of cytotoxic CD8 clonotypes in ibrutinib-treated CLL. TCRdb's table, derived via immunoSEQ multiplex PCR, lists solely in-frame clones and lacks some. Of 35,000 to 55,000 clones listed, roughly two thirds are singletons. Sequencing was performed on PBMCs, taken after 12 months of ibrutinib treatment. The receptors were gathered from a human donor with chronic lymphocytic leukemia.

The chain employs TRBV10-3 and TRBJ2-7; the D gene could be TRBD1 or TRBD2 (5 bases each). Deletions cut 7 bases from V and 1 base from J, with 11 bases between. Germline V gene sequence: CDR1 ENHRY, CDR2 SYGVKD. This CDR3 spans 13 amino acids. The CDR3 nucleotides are TGTGCCATCATGGGGGAACCTTCCTACGAGCAGTACTTC. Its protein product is CAIMGEPSYEQYF.

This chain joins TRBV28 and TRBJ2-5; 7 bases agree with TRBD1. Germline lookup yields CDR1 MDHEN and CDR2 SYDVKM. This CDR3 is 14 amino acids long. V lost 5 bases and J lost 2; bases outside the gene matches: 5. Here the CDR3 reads CASSIGDRQETQYF. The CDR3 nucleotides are TGTGCCAGCAGTATAGGGGACAGACAAGAGACCCAGTACTTC. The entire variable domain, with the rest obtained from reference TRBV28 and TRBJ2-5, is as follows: DVKVTQSSRYLVKRTGEKVFLECVQDMDHENMFWYRQDPGLGLRLIYFSYDVKMKEKGDIPEGYSVSREKKERFSLILESASTNQTSMYLCASSIGDRQETQYFGPGTRLLVL.

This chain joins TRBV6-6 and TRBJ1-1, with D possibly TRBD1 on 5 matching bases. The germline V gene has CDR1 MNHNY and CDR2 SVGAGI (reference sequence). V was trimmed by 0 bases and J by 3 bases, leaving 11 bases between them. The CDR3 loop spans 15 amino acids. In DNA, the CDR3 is TGTGCCAGCAGTTACTCGATGGGGGGGGACACTGAAGCTTTCTTT. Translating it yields CASSYSMGGDTEAFF.

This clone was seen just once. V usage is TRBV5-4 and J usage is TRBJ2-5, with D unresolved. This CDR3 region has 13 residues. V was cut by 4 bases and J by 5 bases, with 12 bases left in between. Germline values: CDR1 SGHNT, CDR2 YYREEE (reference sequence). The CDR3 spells CASSPLGWETQYF. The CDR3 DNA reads TGTGCCAGCAGCCCATTGGGTTGGGAGACCCAGTACTTC.

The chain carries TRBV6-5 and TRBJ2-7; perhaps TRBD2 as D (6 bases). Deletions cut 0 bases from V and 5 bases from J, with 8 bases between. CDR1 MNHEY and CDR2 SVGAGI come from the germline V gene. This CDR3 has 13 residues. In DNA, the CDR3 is TGTGCCAGCAGTTACTCGTGGACTAACGAGCAGTACTTC. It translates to CASSYSWTNEQYF.

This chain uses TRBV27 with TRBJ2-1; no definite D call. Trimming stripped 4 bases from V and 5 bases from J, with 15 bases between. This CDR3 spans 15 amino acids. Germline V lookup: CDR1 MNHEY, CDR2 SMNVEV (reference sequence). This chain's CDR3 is CASSSLGLGNNEQFF. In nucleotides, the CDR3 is TGTGCCAGCAGTTCCCTAGGGCTGGGGAACAATGAGCAGTTCTTC.

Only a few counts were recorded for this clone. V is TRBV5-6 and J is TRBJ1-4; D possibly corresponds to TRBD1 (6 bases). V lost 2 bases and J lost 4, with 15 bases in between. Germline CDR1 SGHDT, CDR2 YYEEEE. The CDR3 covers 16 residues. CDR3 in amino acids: CASSFRRGSHNEKLFF. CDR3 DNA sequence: TGTGCCAGCAGCTTTCGCAGGGGCTCTCATAATGAAAAACTGTTTTTT.

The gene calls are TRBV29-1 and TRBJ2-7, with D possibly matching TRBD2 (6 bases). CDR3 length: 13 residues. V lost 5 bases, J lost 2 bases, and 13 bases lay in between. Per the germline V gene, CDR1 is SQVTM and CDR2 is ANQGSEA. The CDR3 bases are TGCAGCGTTCGTCGGGGAGGTACCTACGAGCAGTACTTC. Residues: CSVRRGGTYEQYF.

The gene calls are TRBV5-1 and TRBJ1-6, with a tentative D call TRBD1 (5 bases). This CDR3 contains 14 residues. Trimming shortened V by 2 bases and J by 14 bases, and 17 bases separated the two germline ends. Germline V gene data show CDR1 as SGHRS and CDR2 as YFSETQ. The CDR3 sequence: CASSLNTGYGALHF. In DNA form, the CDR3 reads TGCGCCAGCAGCTTAAATACAGGTTACGGGGCCCTCCACTTT.

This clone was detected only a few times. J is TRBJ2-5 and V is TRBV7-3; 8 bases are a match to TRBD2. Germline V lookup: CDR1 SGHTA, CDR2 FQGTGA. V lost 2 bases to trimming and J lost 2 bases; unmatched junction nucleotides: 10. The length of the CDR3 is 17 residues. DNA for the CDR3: TGTGCCAGCAGCTTAGGGCCCCCGGGCGGGGGGCAAGAGACCCAGTACTTC. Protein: CASSLGPPGGGQETQYF.

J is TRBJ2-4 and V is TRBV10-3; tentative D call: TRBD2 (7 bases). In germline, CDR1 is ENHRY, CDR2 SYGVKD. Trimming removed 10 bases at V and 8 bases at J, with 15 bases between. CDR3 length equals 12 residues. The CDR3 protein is CATGRGPDIQYF. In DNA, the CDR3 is TGTGCCACGGGGCGGGGGCCAGACATTCAGTACTTC.

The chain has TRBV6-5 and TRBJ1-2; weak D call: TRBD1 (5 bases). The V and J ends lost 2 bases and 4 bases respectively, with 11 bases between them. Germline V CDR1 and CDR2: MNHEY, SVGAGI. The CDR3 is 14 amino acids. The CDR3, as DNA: TGTGCCAGCAGTTACGGGGCCAAGGGCTATGGCTACACCTTC. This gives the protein CASSYGAKGYGYTF.

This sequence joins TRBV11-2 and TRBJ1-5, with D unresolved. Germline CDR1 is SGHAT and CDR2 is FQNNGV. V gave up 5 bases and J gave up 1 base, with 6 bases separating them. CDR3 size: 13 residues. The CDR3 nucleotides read TGTGCCAGCAGCCGAGAGAGCAATCAGCCCCAGCATTTT. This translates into CASSRESNQPQHF.

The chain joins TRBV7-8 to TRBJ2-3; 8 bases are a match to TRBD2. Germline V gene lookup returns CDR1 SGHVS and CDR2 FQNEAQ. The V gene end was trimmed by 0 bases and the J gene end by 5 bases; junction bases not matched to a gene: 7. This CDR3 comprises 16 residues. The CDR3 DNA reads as TGTGCCAGCAGCTTAGCGAACGGGGGGGCGCAAGATACGCAGTATTTT. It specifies CASSLANGGAQDTQYF.

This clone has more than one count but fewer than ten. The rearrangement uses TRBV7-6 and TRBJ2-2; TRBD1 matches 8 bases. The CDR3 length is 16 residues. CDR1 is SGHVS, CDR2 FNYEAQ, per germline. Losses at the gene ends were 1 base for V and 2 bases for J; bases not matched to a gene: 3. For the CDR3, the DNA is TGTGCCAGCAGCTTAGGACAGGGGACAAACACCGGGGAGCTGTTTTTT. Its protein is CASSLGQGTNTGELFF.

CDR3 in DNA: TGTGCCAGCAGCCTGACAGGGAGCCTCTCTGGAAACACCATATATTTT. Encoded protein: CASSLTGSLSGNTIYF. J is TRBJ1-3 and V is TRBV11-2, with TRBD1 matching over 7 bases. V shed 5 bases, J shed 0 bases, and the junction held 7 bases outside the gene matches. CDR1 and CDR2 from the germline V gene are SGHAT and FQNNGV. This CDR3 spans 16 amino acids.

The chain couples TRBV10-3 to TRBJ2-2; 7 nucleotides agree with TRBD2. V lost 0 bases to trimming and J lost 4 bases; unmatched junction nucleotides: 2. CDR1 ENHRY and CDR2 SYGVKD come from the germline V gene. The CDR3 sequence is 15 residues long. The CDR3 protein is CAISESTGGTGELFF. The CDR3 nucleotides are TGTGCCATCAGTGAGTCCACGGGGGGCACCGGGGAGCTGTTTTTT.

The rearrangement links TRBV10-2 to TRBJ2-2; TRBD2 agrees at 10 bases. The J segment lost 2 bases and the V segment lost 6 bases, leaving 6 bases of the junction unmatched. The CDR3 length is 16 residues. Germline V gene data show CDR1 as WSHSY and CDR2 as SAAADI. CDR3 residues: CASRTLAGVNTGELFF. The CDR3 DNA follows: TGCGCCAGCAGGACCCTAGCGGGGGTCAACACCGGGGAGCTGTTTTTT.

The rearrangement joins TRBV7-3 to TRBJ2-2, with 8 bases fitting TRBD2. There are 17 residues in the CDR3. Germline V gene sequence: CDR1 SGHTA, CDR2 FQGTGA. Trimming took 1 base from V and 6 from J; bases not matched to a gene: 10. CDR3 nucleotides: TGTGCCAGCAGCTTAAACCCGGAGGGACTAGGGGCCGGGGAGCTGTTTTTT. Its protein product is CASSLNPEGLGAGELFF.

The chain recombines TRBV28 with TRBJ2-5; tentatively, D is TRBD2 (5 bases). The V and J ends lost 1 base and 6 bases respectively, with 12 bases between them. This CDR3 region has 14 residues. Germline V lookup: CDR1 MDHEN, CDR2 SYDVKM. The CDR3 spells CASSLYERRKTQYF. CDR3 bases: TGTGCCAGCAGTTTATACGAGAGGAGGAAGACCCAGTACTTC.

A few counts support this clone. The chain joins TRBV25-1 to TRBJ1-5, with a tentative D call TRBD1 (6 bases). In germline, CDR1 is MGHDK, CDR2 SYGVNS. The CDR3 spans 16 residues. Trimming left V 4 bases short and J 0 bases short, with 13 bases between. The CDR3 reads CASSVPDRYSNQPQHF. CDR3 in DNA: TGTGCCAGCAGTGTACCGGACAGATATAGCAATCAGCCCCAGCATTTT.

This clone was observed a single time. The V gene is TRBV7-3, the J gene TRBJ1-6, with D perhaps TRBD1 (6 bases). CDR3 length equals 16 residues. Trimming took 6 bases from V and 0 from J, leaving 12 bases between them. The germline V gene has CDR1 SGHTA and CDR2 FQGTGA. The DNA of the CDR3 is TGTGCCAGCAGTCGTGGACAGAGCTCCTATAATTCACCCCTCCACTTT. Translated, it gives CASSRGQSSYNSPLHF.

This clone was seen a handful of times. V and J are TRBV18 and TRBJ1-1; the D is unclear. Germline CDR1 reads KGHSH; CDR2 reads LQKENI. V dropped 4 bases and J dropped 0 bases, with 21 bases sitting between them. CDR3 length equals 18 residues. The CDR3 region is CASSQHDSTAAMNTEAFF. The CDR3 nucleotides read TGTGCCAGCTCACAACACGATTCGACGGCAGCTATGAACACTGAAGCTTTCTTT. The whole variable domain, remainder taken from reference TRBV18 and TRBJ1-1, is NAGVMQNPRHLVRRRGQEARLRCSPMKGHSHVYWYRQLPEEGLKFMVYLQKENIIDESGMPKERFSAEFPKEGPSILRIQQVVRGDSAAYFCASSQHDSTAAMNTEAFFGQGTRLTVV.

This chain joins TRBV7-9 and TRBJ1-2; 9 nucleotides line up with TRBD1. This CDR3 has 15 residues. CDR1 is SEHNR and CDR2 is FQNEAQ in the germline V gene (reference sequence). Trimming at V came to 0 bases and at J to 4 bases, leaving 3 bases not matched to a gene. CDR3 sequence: CASSLAVGQGYGYTF. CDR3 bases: TGTGCCAGCAGCTTAGCGGTGGGACAGGGCTATGGCTACACCTTC.

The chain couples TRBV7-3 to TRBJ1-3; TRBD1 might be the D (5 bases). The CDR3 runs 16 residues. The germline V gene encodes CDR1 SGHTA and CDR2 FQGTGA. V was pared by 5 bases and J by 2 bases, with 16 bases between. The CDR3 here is CASSDSGPGTGNTIYF. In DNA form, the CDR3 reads TGTGCCAGCAGCGACTCAGGGCCAGGGACTGGAAACACCATATATTTT.

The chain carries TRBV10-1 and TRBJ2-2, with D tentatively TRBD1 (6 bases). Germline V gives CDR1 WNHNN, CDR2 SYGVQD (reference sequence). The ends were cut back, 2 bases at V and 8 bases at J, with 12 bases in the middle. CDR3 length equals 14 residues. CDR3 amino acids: CASSEDRLSGELFF. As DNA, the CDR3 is TGCGCCAGCAGTGAGGACAGGCTTTCGGGGGAGCTGTTTTTT.